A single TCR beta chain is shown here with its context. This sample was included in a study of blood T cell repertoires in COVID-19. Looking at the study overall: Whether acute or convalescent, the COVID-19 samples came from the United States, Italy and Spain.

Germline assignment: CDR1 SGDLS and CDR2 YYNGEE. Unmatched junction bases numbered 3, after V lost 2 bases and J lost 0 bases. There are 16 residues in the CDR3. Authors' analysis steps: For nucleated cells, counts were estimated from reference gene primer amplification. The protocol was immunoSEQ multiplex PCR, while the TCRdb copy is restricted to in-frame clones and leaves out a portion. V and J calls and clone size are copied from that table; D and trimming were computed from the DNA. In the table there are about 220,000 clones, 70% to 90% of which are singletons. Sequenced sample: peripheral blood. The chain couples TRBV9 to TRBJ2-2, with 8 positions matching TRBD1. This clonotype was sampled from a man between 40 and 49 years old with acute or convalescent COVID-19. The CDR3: CASSVGQVANTGELFF. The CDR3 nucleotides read TGTGCCAGCAGCGTGGGACAGGTCGCGAACACCGGGGAGCTGTTTTTT.